The next 25 T cell receptor beta chains were all read from a single sample in a study of cytomegalovirus exposure and HLA in healthy donors. Vbeta (60) and Jbeta (13) primers were used in the PCR. Sequencing was performed with immunoSEQ multiplex PCR; in TCRdb, only in-frame clones are kept and a portion is missing. The sample lists roughly 80,000 clones; approximately 81% were seen once. The sequenced material came from PBMCs. The origin of the receptors is a woman between 50 and 59 years old in good health and CMV-seropositive.

The CDR3 loop is CATTGSYGYTF. DNA of the CDR3: TGTGCCACTACGGGTTCCTATGGCTACACCTTC. This rearrangement joins TRBV10-3 to TRBJ1-2, with no clear D. V was trimmed by 10 bases and J by 4 bases, leaving 10 bases between them. The CDR3 contains 11 residues. CDR1 is ENHRY, CDR2 SYGVKD, per germline.

V usage is TRBV5-6 and J usage is TRBJ2-6; no firm D call. CDR1 SGHDT and CDR2 YYEEEE come from the germline V gene. This CDR3 region has 15 residues. Trimming cost V 5 bases and J 0 bases, with 9 bases left between them. The CDR3 DNA reads as TGTGCCAGCAGACCCGGTTTCTCTGGGGCCAACGTCCTGACTTTC. The encoded protein is CASRPGFSGANVLTF. The full variable domain, completed using reference TRBV5-6 and TRBJ2-6, is DAGVTQSPTHLIKTRGQQVTLRCSPKSGHDTVSWYQQALGQGPQFIFQYYEEEERQRGNFPDRFSGHQFPNYSSELNVNALLLGDSALYLCASRPGFSGANVLTFGAGSRLTVL.

The V call is TRBV6-5, the J call TRBJ1-1; 11 bases are shared with TRBD1. The germline gives CDR1 MNHEY, CDR2 SVGAGI. CDR3 length: 15 residues. The J segment lost 4 bases and the V segment lost 2 bases, leaving 3 bases of the junction unmatched. The CDR3 spells CASSYGGTGGTEAFF. In DNA form, the CDR3 reads TGTGCCAGCAGTTACGGAGGGACAGGGGGCACTGAAGCTTTCTTT.

This clone occurred once. CDR3 amino acids: CASSEDGKLFF. The CDR3 nucleotides read TGTGCCAGCAGTGAAGACGGAAAACTGTTTTTT. The chain carries TRBV2 and TRBJ1-4; D unresolved. CDR1 and CDR2 from the germline V gene are SNHLY and FYNNEI. The CDR3 contains 11 residues. The ends were cut back, 1 base at V and 10 bases at J, with 4 bases in the middle.

The chain combines TRBV9 with TRBJ2-2; D is unresolved. The CDR3 covers 11 residues. Per germline, CDR1 SGDLS and CDR2 YYNGEE. V lost 6 bases and J 4 bases, leaving 4 bases between the germline ends. CDR3 nucleotides: TGTGCCAGCACCAGCACCGGGGAGCTGTTTTTT. It yields the protein CASTSTGELFF.

This chain connects TRBV30 to TRBJ1-5; D possibly corresponds to TRBD1 (5 bases). The germline gives CDR1 GTSNPN, CDR2 SVGIG (reference sequence). Trimming stripped 5 bases from V and 1 base from J, with 9 bases between. The CDR3 runs 13 residues. The chain's CDR3 is CAWAGGSNQPQHF. CDR3 bases: TGTGCCTGGGCTGGGGGGAGCAATCAGCCCCAGCATTTT.

This clone was observed a single time. The chain uses TRBV28 and TRBJ2-5, with a possible D match to TRBD2 (5 bases). Germline V lookup: CDR1 MDHEN, CDR2 SYDVKM. The CDR3 has 17 residues. V dropped 5 bases and J dropped 5 bases, with 24 bases sitting between them. CDR3: CASSASRGLGSWETQYF. In nucleotides, the CDR3 is TGTGCCAGCAGTGCTTCGAGAGGGTTGGGGTCTTGGGAGACCCAGTACTTC.

This rearrangement joins TRBV30 to TRBJ1-2; no definite D call. The ends were cut back, 3 bases at V and 4 bases at J, with 12 bases in the middle. The CDR3 runs 13 residues. CDR1 and CDR2 (germline): GTSNPN, SVGIG (reference sequence). The CDR3 DNA reads TGTGCCTGGAGCCGCGGGGAGGGCTATGGCTACACCTTC. It encodes CAWSRGEGYGYTF. Full variable domain (missing parts from reference TRBV30 and TRBJ1-2): SQTIHQWPATLVQPVGSPLSLECTVEGTSNPNLYWYRQAAGRGLQLLFYSVGIGQISSEVPQNLSASRPQDRQFILSSKKLLLSDSGFYLCAWSRGEGYGYTFGSGTRLTVV.

This chain connects TRBV9 to TRBJ2-5; TRBD1 matches at 8 bases. CDR1 and CDR2 from the germline V gene are SGDLS and YYNGEE. V dropped 4 bases and J dropped 5; count of bases not matched to a gene: 19. CDR3 length: 18 residues. The CDR3 nucleotides are TGTGCCAGCAGCCTTGCTGCTGGGGACAGGCCGGTCAGGGAGACCCAGTACTTC. Translated, it gives CASSLAAGDRPVRETQYF.

The V gene is TRBV5-4, the J gene TRBJ2-7; a weak D match, TRBD2 (6 bases). There are 14 residues in the CDR3. Germline loops: CDR1 SGHNT, CDR2 YYREEE (reference sequence). The ends were cut back, 0 bases at V and 2 bases at J, with 9 bases in the middle. CDR3 sequence: CASSLGGNAYEQYF. CDR3 in DNA: TGTGCCAGCAGCTTGGGCGGGAATGCCTACGAGCAGTACTTC.

The chain's CDR3 is CASSQDTSVSYEQYF. The CDR3 region has the DNA TGCGCCAGCAGCCAAGACACTAGCGTCTCCTACGAGCAGTACTTC. The chain combines TRBV4-1 with TRBJ2-7, with 7 bases lining up with TRBD2. V was pared by 0 bases and J by 0 bases, with 2 bases of the junction left unmatched. CDR1 is MGHRA and CDR2 is YSYEKL in the germline V gene. The CDR3 has 15 amino acids.

The chain carries TRBV15 and TRBJ2-5, with TRBD2 identical over 7 bases. The junction had 16 bases not matched to a gene; V was cut back by 5 bases and J by 4 bases. CDR1 and CDR2 (germline): LNHNV, YYDKDF (reference sequence). The CDR3 covers 17 residues. The CDR3 region is CATSGAALAGRGETQYF. The DNA for the CDR3 is TGTGCCACCAGCGGAGCCGCTTTAGCGGGCCGGGGAGAGACCCAGTACTTC.

CDR3 coding DNA: TGTGCCTGGAGTCACGGGACTAGCGGGAACCAAGAGACCCAGTACTTC. It encodes CAWSHGTSGNQETQYF. This chain joins TRBV30 and TRBJ2-5, with TRBD2 identical over 13 bases. Germline CDR1 is GTSNPN and CDR2 is SVGIG (reference sequence). The CDR3 covers 16 residues. Unmatched junction bases numbered 3, after V lost 2 bases and J lost 0 bases.

The chain links TRBV4-2 to TRBJ2-1, with 13 bases identical to TRBD2. V dropped 2 bases and J dropped 9; count of bases not matched to a gene: 7. This CDR3 has 16 residues. In germline, CDR1 is LGHNA, CDR2 YNFKEQ. The CDR3 DNA reads TGTGCCAGCAGCCAACCCTCACTAGCGGGAGGGAGTGAGCAGTTCTTC. Its protein is CASSQPSLAGGSEQFF.

The rearrangement uses TRBV6-5 and TRBJ1-1, with 8 bases aligning to TRBD1. V lost 2 bases, J lost 1 base, and 0 bases stayed unmatched. This CDR3 contains 14 residues. The germline CDR1 and CDR2 sequences are MNHEY and SVGAGI. The CDR3 DNA follows: TGTGCCAGCAGTTACGGACAGGGGAACACTGAAGCTTTCTTT. Translating it yields CASSYGQGNTEAFF.

The rearrangement links TRBV19 to TRBJ2-3; 7 bases are a match to TRBD1. Germline values: CDR1 LNHDA, CDR2 SQIVND (reference sequence). The CDR3 length is 17 residues. The V segment lost 4 bases and the J segment 3 bases; nucleotides outside the gene matches: 13. CDR3 coding DNA: TGTGCCAGTAGTACGATCCTCAGGGGGACGTCGACAGATACGCAGTATTTT. Translating it yields CASSTILRGTSTDTQYF.

This sequence joins TRBV5-1 and TRBJ2-1; 10 nucleotides line up with TRBD2. J gave up 8 bases and V 0 bases, and 5 bases lay outside the gene matches. Germline CDR1 and CDR2: SGHRS and YFSETQ. The CDR3 has 15 amino acids. The CDR3 DNA is TGCGCCAGCAGCTTGGCTAGCGGGAGTTTCTATGAGCAGTTCTTC. Encoded protein: CASSLASGSFYEQFF.

The chain combines TRBV30 with TRBJ1-1; D remains unclear. The CDR3 contains 14 residues. Trimming pared 0 bases from V and 3 bases from J, leaving 11 bases between. The germline CDR1 and CDR2 sequences are GTSNPN and SVGIG (reference sequence). CDR3 sequence (DNA): TGTGCCTGGAGTGTAAACGGGGTACACACTGAAGCTTTCTTT. It specifies CAWSVNGVHTEAFF.

The rearrangement uses TRBV5-6 and TRBJ1-1, with TRBD1 matching 7 bases. The germline V gene encodes CDR1 SGHDT and CDR2 YYEEEE. The CDR3 has 12 amino acids. Trimming removed 7 bases from V and 5 bases from J; junction bases left unmatched: 5. CDR3 bases: TGTGCCAGCGAGGGGGCCAAGACTGAAGCTTTCTTT. Translated: CASEGAKTEAFF.

This clone turned up a few times. V and J are TRBV15 and TRBJ1-5; TRBD1 matches at 8 bases. J gave up 5 bases and V 5 bases, and 8 bases lay outside the gene matches. The CDR3 consists of 15 residues. The germline CDR1 and CDR2 sequences are LNHNV and YYDKDF (reference sequence). CDR3 coding DNA: TGTGCCACCAGCCCTGGACAGGGTCCGTATCAGCCCCAGCATTTT. Translated: CATSPGQGPYQPQHF.

This clone showed up just once. The chain combines TRBV5-4 with TRBJ2-1; TRBD2 matches at 12 bases. This CDR3 contains 15 residues. V was clipped by 4 bases and J by 3 bases; unmatched bases: 2. Germline V gives CDR1 SGHNT, CDR2 YYREEE (reference sequence). The CDR3 DNA sequence: TGTGCCAGCAGCCAGACTAGCGGGAGCTACAATGAGCAGTTCTTC. Its protein is CASSQTSGSYNEQFF. The whole variable domain, filled in from reference TRBV5-4 and TRBJ2-1, reads ETGVTQSPTHLIKTRGQQVTLRCSSQSGHNTVSWYQQALGQGPQFIFQYYREEENGRGNFPPRFSGLQFPNYSSELNVNALELDDSALYLCASSQTSGSYNEQFFGPGTRLTVL.

This clone was seen only once. The chain joins TRBV10-3 to TRBJ1-4, with a possible D match to TRBD1 (5 bases). V was clipped by 0 bases and J by 2 bases, with 7 bases between them. The germline CDR1 and CDR2 sequences are ENHRY and SYGVKD. This CDR3 spans 15 amino acids. CDR3 sequence (DNA): TGTGCCATCAGTGAGTCTGGGGCCACTAATGAAAAACTGTTTTTT. It codes for CAISESGATNEKLFF.

This clone was picked up a small number of times. This chain uses TRBV18 with TRBJ1-1; D perhaps matches TRBD1 (6 bases). The CDR3 extends over 13 amino acids. Per the germline V gene, CDR1 is KGHSH and CDR2 is LQKENI. Deletions cut 2 bases from V and 3 bases from J, with 7 bases between. The CDR3 coding sequence is TGTGCCAGCTCACCAAGGACAGACACTGAAGCTTTCTTT. The encoded protein is CASSPRTDTEAFF.

This clone has just one count. The chain carries TRBV29-1 and TRBJ2-7; weak D call: TRBD1 (6 bases). The CDR3 runs to 11 residues. The germline V and J ends were trimmed by 4 bases and 6 bases, with 10 bases remaining between them. Germline assignment: CDR1 SQVTM and CDR2 ANQGSEA. CDR3 nucleotide sequence: TGCAGCGTTGGATCGGACAGCGAGCAGTACTTC. Translating gives CSVGSDSEQYF.

Details on this clone: The germline gene is not matched at one end of the junction; a read error may be the cause. The J gene is TRBJ1-2, the V gene TRBV7-9, with a weak D call TRBD1 (5 bases). This CDR3 is built from 12 residues. Per the germline V gene, CDR1 is SEHNR and CDR2 is FQNEAQ (reference sequence). CDR3 nucleotides: TGTTCCAGCAGCTTGGGACTCTATGGCTACACCTTC. Its translation is CSSSLGLYGYTF.